This T cell receptor (beta chain) comes out of a study of T-cell memory formation after mild COVID-19. Study background: Most TCR clusters belonged to a single donor. Study results and limitations: Among clones contracting day 15 to 85, CD4/CD8 was balanced, whereas later expanders leaned CD4+. The study found contracting CD4+ clones mainly in CM and EM and contracting CD8+ clones in EMRA.

This clonotype has only a few counts. Its specificity is unknown. TCRdb itself ran the 5' RACE reads through MiXCR, one entry per CDR3 protein. The sample carries approximately 410,000 distinct CDR3 sequences, 20% to 30% recorded once. With V trimmed by 1 base and J by 5 bases, 2 bases remained unmatched. The CDR3 consists of 15 residues. Looked up from germline, CDR1 is SGHDN and CDR2 is FVKESK. The V gene is TRBV14, the J gene TRBJ1-4; 9 bases match TRBD1. The TCR was taken from an adult woman who had mild COVID-19 (a few samples of this study predate the infection). Cell type and time point are not known. Input material: PBMCs or a T cell subset sorted from them (not recorded which). The CDR3 nucleotides are TGTGCCAGCAGCCAAGGCGGGACAGGGAATGAAAAACTGTTTTTT. Translation: CASSQGGTGNEKLFF.